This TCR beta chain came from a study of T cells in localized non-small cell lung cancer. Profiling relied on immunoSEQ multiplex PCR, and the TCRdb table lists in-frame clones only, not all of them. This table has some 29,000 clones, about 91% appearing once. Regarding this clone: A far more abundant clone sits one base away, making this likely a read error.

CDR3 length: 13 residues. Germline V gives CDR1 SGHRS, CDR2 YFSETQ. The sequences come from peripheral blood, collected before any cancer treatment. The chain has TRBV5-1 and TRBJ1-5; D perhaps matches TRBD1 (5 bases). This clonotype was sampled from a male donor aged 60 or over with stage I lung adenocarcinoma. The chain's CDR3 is CPSSREGDQPQHF. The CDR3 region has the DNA TGCCCCAGCAGCCGAGAAGGGGATCAGCCCCAGCATTTT.